This TCR beta chain is drawn from a study of T cells in severe cutaneous drug reactions. Overall study findings and caveats: All seven CBZ-SJS/TEN blister samples shared a public TCRbeta CDR3 at mean roughly 14%.

Sequenced patients had Stevens-Johnson syndrome or toxic epidermal necrolysis caused by carbamazepine. As to this clonotype: What it binds is not known.

The iRepertoire multiplex PCR system with TCR subtype-specific primers built both bulk and single-cell libraries. Input for bulk TCR libraries: roughly 90-500 ng RNA per sample. From the multiplex PCR reads, TCRdb lists one entry per CDR3 protein and no DNA. The sample's table shows tens of thousands of distinct CDR3 sequences. Per the germline V gene, CDR1 is SEHNR and CDR2 is FQNEAQ (reference sequence). CDR3 size: 11 residues. The sequence was obtained from a human donor with toxic epidermal necrolysis, a severe cutaneous drug reaction. The source material was PBMCs. The chain has TRBV7-9 and TRBJ1-1. The CDR3 reads CASSLNTEAFF.